The following is a T cell receptor beta chain sequence with its context. Its antigen is currently unknown. J lost 5 bases, V lost 4 bases, and 8 bases had no gene match. CDR1 is SGHRS, CDR2 YFSETQ, per germline. The CDR3 consists of 14 residues. Sequencing was performed with immunoSEQ multiplex PCR; in TCRdb, only in-frame clones are kept and a portion is missing. The sample lists about 99,000 clones, approximately 91% occurring once. The data are from a study of T cell responses to AZD1222 COVID-19 vaccine. Points from the study as a whole: Donor demographics were predominantly white British with a female majority; clonal diversity may be underestimated. Reports say nearly half of spike-specific TCRs go after unmutated variant regions. Following two doses of AZD1222, Spike-specific TCR breadth and depth rose. CD4 TCRs covered the whole spike, strongest at regions 160-218 and 743-854.

The V call is TRBV5-1, the J call TRBJ2-5; 7 nucleotides match TRBD2. Sequencing was performed on peripheral blood, taken 28 days after the second AZD1222 dose. This receptor was obtained from an adult who received the AZD1222 COVID-19 vaccine. CDR3 sequence reads: CASSPGTIRETQYF. The CDR3 DNA reads as TGCGCCAGCAGCCCAGGGACTATCAGGGAGACCCAGTACTTC.